These 2 T cell receptor beta chains came from one sample sequenced in a study of cytomegalovirus exposure and HLA in healthy donors. Sequencing was performed with immunoSEQ multiplex PCR; in TCRdb, only in-frame clones are kept and a portion is missing. This sample has some 170,000 clones, with more than 75% found just once. Sequencing used PBMCs. The origin of the receptors is a woman in her thirties in good health and CMV-seronegative.

V is TRBV30 and J is TRBJ1-1; the D gene is possibly TRBD1 (6 bases). Germline loops: CDR1 GTSNPN, CDR2 SVGIG (reference sequence). V gave up 1 base and J gave up 3 bases, with 15 bases separating them. The CDR3 consists of 15 residues. The CDR3 sequence: CAWSAATGLDTEAFF. As DNA, the CDR3 is TGTGCCTGGAGTGCTGCGACAGGACTTGACACTGAAGCTTTCTTT.

V is TRBV7-9 and J is TRBJ2-5; D perhaps matches TRBD2 (7 bases). Looked up from germline, CDR1 is SEHNR and CDR2 is FQNEAQ (reference sequence). The CDR3 is 16 residues long. Trimming took 4 bases from V and 0 from J, leaving 15 bases between them. The CDR3 region has the DNA TGTGCCAGCAGCTCAACGGCGGGGGCATACCAAGAGACCCAGTACTTC. It yields the protein CASSSTAGAYQETQYF.